This T cell receptor beta chain appears in the sequencing data of a study of cytomegalovirus exposure and HLA in healthy donors. Germline V CDR1 and CDR2: SGHRS, YFSETQ. Trimming took 4 bases from V and 0 from J, leaving 29 bases between them. This CDR3 spans 20 amino acids. Using immunoSEQ multiplex PCR, the repertoire was profiled, and TCRdb retains in-frame clones only, with some absent. The sample consists of approximately 210,000 clones, about 83% of them appearing once. Sequencing was carried out using PBMCs. This clonotype was sampled from a woman under 30 in good health and CMV-seronegative. The chain is built from TRBV5-1 and TRBJ2-7; the D gene is possibly TRBD1 (6 bases). The CDR3 sequence is CASSQPSQGRKGLSSYEQYF. The CDR3 nucleotides read TGCGCCAGCAGCCAGCCATCACAGGGACGAAAAGGCCTAAGCTCCTACGAGCAGTACTTC.